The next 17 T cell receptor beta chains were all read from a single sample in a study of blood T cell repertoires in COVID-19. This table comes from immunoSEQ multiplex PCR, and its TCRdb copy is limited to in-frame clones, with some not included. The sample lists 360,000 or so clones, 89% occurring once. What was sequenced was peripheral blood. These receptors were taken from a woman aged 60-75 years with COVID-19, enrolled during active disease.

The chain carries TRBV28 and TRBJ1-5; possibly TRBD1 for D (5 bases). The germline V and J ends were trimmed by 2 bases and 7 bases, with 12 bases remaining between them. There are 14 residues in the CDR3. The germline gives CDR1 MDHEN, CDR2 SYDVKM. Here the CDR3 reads CASSLGSTAQPQHF. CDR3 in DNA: TGTGCCAGCAGTTTAGGTTCGACAGCCCAGCCCCAGCATTTT.

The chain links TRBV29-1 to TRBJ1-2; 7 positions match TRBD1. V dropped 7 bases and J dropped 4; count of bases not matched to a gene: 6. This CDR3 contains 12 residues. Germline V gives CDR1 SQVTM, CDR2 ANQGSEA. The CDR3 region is CSATTGTYGYTF. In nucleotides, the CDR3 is TGCAGCGCGACGACAGGGACCTATGGCTACACCTTC.

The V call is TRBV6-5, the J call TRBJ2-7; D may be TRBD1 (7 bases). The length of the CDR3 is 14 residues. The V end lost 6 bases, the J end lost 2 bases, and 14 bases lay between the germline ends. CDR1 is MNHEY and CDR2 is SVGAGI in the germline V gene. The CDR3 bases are TGTGCCAGCAGAGGTGCGGGACAGACCTACGAGCAGTACTTC. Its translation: CASRGAGQTYEQYF.

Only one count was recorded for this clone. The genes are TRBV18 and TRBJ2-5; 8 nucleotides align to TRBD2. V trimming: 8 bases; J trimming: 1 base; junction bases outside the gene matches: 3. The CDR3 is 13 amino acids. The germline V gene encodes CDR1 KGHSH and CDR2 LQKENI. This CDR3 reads CASRGGIQETQYF. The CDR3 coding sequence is TGTGCCAGCCGGGGGGGAATCCAAGAGACCCAGTACTTC.

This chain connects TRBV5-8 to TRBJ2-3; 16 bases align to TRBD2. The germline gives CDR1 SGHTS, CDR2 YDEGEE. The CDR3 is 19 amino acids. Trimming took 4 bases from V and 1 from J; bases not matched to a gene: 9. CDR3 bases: TGTGCCAGCAGCCCCTACCTTGGGACTAGCGGGGGGGGCACAGATACGCAGTATTTT. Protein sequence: CASSPYLGTSGGGTDTQYF.

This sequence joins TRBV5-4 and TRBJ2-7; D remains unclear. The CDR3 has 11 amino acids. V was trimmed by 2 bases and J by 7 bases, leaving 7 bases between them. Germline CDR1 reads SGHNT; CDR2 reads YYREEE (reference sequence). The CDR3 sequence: CASSFNREQYF. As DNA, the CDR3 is TGTGCCAGCAGCTTCAACCGGGAGCAGTACTTC.

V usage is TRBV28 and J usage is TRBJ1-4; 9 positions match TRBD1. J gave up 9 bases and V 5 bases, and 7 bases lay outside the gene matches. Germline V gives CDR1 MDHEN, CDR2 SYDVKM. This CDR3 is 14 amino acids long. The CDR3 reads CASSPGTGIKKLFF. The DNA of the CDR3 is TGTGCCAGCAGTCCCGGGACAGGGATCAAAAAACTGTTTTTT.

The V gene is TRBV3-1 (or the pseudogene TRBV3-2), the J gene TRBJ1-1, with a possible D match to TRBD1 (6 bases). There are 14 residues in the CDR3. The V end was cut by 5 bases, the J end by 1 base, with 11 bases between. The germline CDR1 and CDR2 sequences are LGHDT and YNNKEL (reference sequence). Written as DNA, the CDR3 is TGTGCCAGCAGCATATTACAGGGGAACACTGAAGCTTTCTTT. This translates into CASSILQGNTEAFF.

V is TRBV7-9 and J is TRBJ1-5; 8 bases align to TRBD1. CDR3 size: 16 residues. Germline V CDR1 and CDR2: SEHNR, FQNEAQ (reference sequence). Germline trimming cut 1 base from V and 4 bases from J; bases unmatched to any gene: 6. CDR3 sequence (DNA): TGTGCCAGCAGCTTAGGGGCAGGGGGCCGGAATCAGCCCCAGCATTTT. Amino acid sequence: CASSLGAGGRNQPQHF.

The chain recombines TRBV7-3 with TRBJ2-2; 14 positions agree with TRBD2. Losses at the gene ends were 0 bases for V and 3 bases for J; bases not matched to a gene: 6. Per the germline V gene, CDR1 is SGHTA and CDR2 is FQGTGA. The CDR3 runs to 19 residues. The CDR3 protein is CASSLTRLAGGPDTGELFF. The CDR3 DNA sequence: TGTGCCAGCAGCTTAACAAGACTAGCGGGGGGGCCCGACACCGGGGAGCTGTTTTTT. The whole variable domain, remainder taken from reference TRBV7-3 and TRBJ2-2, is GAGVSQTPSNKVTEKGKYVELRCDPISGHTALYWYRQSLGQGPEFLIYFQGTGAADDSGLPNDRFFAVRPEGSVSTLKIQRTERGDSAVYLCASSLTRLAGGPDTGELFFGEGSRLTVL.

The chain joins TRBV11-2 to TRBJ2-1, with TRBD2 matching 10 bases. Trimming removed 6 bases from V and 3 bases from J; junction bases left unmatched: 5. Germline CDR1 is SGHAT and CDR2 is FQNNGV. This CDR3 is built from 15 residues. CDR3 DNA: TGTGCCAGCAGGACGAGACTAGCGGGCTACAATGAGCAGTTCTTC. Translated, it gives CASRTRLAGYNEQFF.

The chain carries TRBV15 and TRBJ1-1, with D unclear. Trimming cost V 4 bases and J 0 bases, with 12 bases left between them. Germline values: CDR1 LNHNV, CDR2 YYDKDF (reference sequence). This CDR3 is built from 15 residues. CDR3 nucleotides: TGTGCCACCAGCATCGGAGCAGCCTTGAACACTGAAGCTTTCTTT. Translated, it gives CATSIGAALNTEAFF.

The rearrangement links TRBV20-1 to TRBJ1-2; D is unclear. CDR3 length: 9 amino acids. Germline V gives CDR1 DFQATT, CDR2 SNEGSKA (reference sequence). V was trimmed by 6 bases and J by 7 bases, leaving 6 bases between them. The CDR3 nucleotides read TGCAGTGCAAAGAGTGGCTACACCTTC. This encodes CSAKSGYTF.

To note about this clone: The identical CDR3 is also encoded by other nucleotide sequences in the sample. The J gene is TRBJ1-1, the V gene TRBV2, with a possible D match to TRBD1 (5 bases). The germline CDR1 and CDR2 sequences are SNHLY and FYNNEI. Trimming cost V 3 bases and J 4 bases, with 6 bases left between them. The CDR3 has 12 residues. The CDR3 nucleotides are TGTGCCAGCAGTGACAGGGTCACTGAAGCTTTCTTT. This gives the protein CASSDRVTEAFF.

The CDR3 nucleotides are TGCGCCAGCAGCCAGGGGACAGACCGTAGTGGCTACACCTTC. Translation: CASSQGTDRSGYTF. This chain links TRBV5-1 with TRBJ1-2, with 7 positions matching TRBD1. Germline-derived CDR1 and CDR2 are SGHRS and YFSETQ. The CDR3 is 14 residues long. V dropped 4 bases and J dropped 7; count of bases not matched to a gene: 10. The full variable domain, with the rest looked up from reference TRBV5-1 and TRBJ1-2, is KAGVTQTPRYLIKTRGQQVTLSCSPISGHRSVSWYQQTPGQGLQFLFEYFSETQRNKGNFPGRFSGRQFSNSRSEMNVSTLELGDSALYLCASSQGTDRSGYTFGSGTRLTVV.

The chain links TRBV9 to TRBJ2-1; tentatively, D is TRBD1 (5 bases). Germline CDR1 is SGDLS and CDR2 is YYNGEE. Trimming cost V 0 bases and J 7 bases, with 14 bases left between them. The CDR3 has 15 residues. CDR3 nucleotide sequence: TGTGCCAGCAGCGTAGGTTCAGGGATGACAAATGAGCAGTTCTTC. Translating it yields CASSVGSGMTNEQFF.

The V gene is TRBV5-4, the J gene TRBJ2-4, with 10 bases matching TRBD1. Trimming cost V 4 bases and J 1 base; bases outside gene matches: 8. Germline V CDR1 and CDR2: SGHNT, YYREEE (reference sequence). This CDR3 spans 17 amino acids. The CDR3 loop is CASSVRTGQGAKNIQYF. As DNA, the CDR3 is TGTGCCAGCAGCGTTCGGACGGGACAGGGGGCCAAAAACATTCAGTACTTC.